The rows below give T cell receptor beta chains drawn from one sample of a study of blood T cell repertoires in COVID-19. The table came from immunoSEQ multiplex PCR; TCRdb's copy has only in-frame clones and leaves some out. The table lists approximately 170,000 clones, about four fifths of them singletons. The sequenced material came from peripheral blood. The receptors were gathered from a woman older than 75 with acute or convalescent COVID-19. CDR3s include the opening cysteine and the closing phenylalanine or tryptophan. The D gene is left open where the match is weak. Rows give clone size only sometimes, using once, few, many, or a class for an expanded clone.

J gene: TRBJ2-7; V gene: TRBV6-2/TRBV6-3; clone size: few; D gene: .; CDR3 protein: CASSAKETYEQYF; CDR3 DNA: TGTGCCAGCAGCGCGAAAGAAACCTACGAGCAGTACTTC
J gene: TRBJ1-5; V gene: TRBV19; clone size: few; D gene: .; CDR3 protein: CASSAQGNNQPQHF; CDR3 DNA: TGTGCCAGTAGTGCACAGGGAAACAATCAGCCCCAGCATTTT
J gene: TRBJ1-5; V gene: TRBV9; clone size: many; D gene: .; CDR3 protein: CASSVEEPGNQPQHF; CDR3 DNA: TGTGCCAGCAGCGTAGAGGAGCCGGGGAATCAGCCCCAGCATTTT
J gene: TRBJ2-1; V gene: TRBV4-2; clone size: .; D gene: .; CDR3 protein: CASSQFLRSEFAYNEQFF; CDR3 DNA: TGTGCCAGCAGCCAATTCCTACGTAGCGAGTTCGCCTACAATGAGCAGTTCTTC
J gene: TRBJ1-4; V gene: TRBV27; clone size: few; D gene: TRBD1; CDR3 protein: CASSSGTVPEKLFF; CDR3 DNA: TGTGCCAGCAGTTCTGGGACAGTACCTGAAAAACTGTTTTTT
J gene: TRBJ1-5; V gene: TRBV19; clone size: .; D gene: .; CDR3 protein: CASSIRAGANQPQHF; CDR3 DNA: TGTGCCAGTAGTATCCGGGCAGGGGCTAATCAGCCCCAGCATTTT
J gene: TRBJ2-7; V gene: TRBV3-1/TRBV3-2; clone size: .; D gene: .; CDR3 protein: CASSLTPQSYEQYF; CDR3 DNA: TGTGCCAGCAGCCTAACACCACAGTCCTACGAGCAGTACTTC
J gene: TRBJ2-3; V gene: TRBV5-4; clone size: .; D gene: .; CDR3 protein: CASSPGGTDTQYF; CDR3 DNA: TGTGCCAGCAGTCCTGGAGGAACAGATACGCAGTATTTT
J gene: TRBJ1-2; V gene: TRBV12-3/TRBV12-4; clone size: .; D gene: .; CDR3 protein: CASSLGTGSGYTF; CDR3 DNA: TGTGCCAGCAGTTTAGGAACAGGGAGTGGCTACACCTTC
J gene: TRBJ1-1; V gene: TRBV14; clone size: .; D gene: .; CDR3 protein: CASSQASGWDTEAFF; CDR3 DNA: TGTGCCAGCAGCCAAGCTTCAGGGTGGGACACTGAAGCTTTCTTT
J gene: TRBJ1-5; V gene: TRBV27; clone size: .; D gene: TRBD1; CDR3 protein: CASRPTGGGNQPQHF; CDR3 DNA: TGTGCCAGCAGACCCACAGGGGGGGGCAATCAGCCCCAGCATTTT
J gene: TRBJ1-3; V gene: TRBV6-5; clone size: .; D gene: .; CDR3 protein: CASRGRGSSGNTIYF; CDR3 DNA: TGTGCCAGCCGGGGTAGGGGGTCTTCTGGAAACACCATATATTTT
J gene: TRBJ1-1; V gene: TRBV11-2; clone size: .; D gene: .; CDR3 protein: CASSFGGAGLAEAFF; CDR3 DNA: TGTGCCAGCAGCTTTGGGGGGGCGGGGCTGGCTGAAGCTTTCTTT
J gene: TRBJ1-3; V gene: TRBV4-1; clone size: once; D gene: .; CDR3 protein: CASSQEGREGNTIYF; CDR3 DNA: TGCGCCAGCAGCCAAGAGGGCAGGGAAGGAAACACCATATATTTT
J gene: TRBJ2-1; V gene: TRBV30; clone size: .; D gene: .; CDR3 protein: CAWSVALTKRYNEQFF; CDR3 DNA: TGTGCCTGGAGTGTAGCACTCACCAAGAGGTACAATGAGCAGTTCTTC
J gene: TRBJ1-1; V gene: TRBV4-1; clone size: .; D gene: .; CDR3 protein: CASSPPTRGGNTEAFF; CDR3 DNA: TGCGCCAGCAGCCCCCCAACCCGGGGAGGGAACACTGAAGCTTTCTTT
J gene: TRBJ1-1; V gene: TRBV15; clone size: once; D gene: .; CDR3 protein: CATSRDGGSLNTEAFF; CDR3 DNA: TGTGCCACCAGCAGAGATGGGGGGTCCCTGAACACTGAAGCTTTCTTT
J gene: TRBJ2-1; V gene: TRBV7-2; clone size: .; D gene: .; CDR3 protein: CASSSPGLSHNEQFF; CDR3 DNA: TGTGCCAGCAGCTCTCCGGGACTCAGTCACAATGAGCAGTTCTTC
J gene: TRBJ2-7; V gene: TRBV29-1; clone size: few; D gene: .; CDR3 protein: CSGLRGNEQYF; CDR3 DNA: TGCAGCGGGCTACGGGGGAACGAGCAGTACTTC
J gene: TRBJ1-6; V gene: TRBV4-3; clone size: .; D gene: .; CDR3 protein: CASSLVRRVDSPLHF; CDR3 DNA: TGCGCCAGCAGCCTCGTGCGGAGGGTGGATTCACCCCTCCACTTT
J gene: TRBJ2-5; V gene: TRBV7-2; clone size: .; D gene: .; CDR3 protein: CASSPSPRETQYF; CDR3 DNA: TGTGCCAGCAGCCCGTCACCCAGGGAGACCCAGTACTTC
J gene: TRBJ1-5; V gene: TRBV4-3; clone size: .; D gene: .; CDR3 protein: CASSQGVGKIEPQHF; CDR3 DNA: TGCGCCAGCAGCCAAGGGGTCGGGAAAATAGAGCCCCAGCATTTT
J gene: TRBJ2-3; V gene: TRBV7-6; clone size: .; D gene: TRBD2; CDR3 protein: CASSPGLAGVTQYF; CDR3 DNA: TGTGCCAGCAGCCCGGGACTAGCGGGAGTAACGCAGTATTTT
J gene: TRBJ1-6; V gene: TRBV7-2; clone size: .; D gene: .; CDR3 protein: CASSFQQGTNSPLHF; CDR3 DNA: TGTGCCAGCAGCTTTCAACAGGGTACCAATTCACCCCTCCACTTT
J gene: TRBJ2-1; V gene: TRBV27; clone size: .; D gene: TRBD1; CDR3 protein: CASSGLDRDNEQFF; CDR3 DNA: TGTGCCAGCTCAGGGCTGGACAGGGACAATGAGCAGTTCTTC
J gene: TRBJ2-2; V gene: TRBV9; clone size: .; D gene: TRBD2; CDR3 protein: CASSVGLAERAGELFF; CDR3 DNA: TGTGCCAGCAGCGTAGGACTAGCGGAGAGGGCCGGGGAGCTGTTTTTT
J gene: TRBJ1-1; V gene: TRBV24-1; clone size: once; D gene: TRBD1; CDR3 protein: CATSDHQHRGNTEAFF; CDR3 DNA: TGTGCCACCAGTGACCACCAACACAGGGGGAACACTGAAGCTTTCTTT
J gene: TRBJ1-2; V gene: TRBV19; clone size: .; D gene: .; CDR3 protein: CASAGDLKGDYGYTF; CDR3 DNA: TGTGCCAGTGCTGGTGATCTAAAGGGAGACTATGGCTACACCTTC
J gene: TRBJ1-1; V gene: TRBV20-1; clone size: few; D gene: .; CDR3 protein: CSADQFPEAFF; CDR3 DNA: TGCAGTGCCGATCAGTTCCCTGAAGCTTTCTTT
J gene: TRBJ1-1; V gene: TRBV11-2; clone size: few; D gene: .; CDR3 protein: CASSSQGGGTEAFF; CDR3 DNA: TGTGCCAGCAGCTCCCAGGGAGGAGGAACTGAAGCTTTCTTT
J gene: TRBJ1-5; V gene: TRBV27; clone size: .; D gene: TRBD1; CDR3 protein: CASSLGSTGAISNQPQHF; CDR3 DNA: TGTGCCAGCAGTTTAGGTTCAACAGGGGCGATTAGCAATCAGCCCCAGCATTTT
J gene: TRBJ2-5; V gene: TRBV6-5; clone size: .; D gene: .; CDR3 protein: CASSYSSQLRKETQYF; CDR3 DNA: TGTGCCAGCAGTTACTCGAGCCAACTGCGGAAAGAGACCCAGTACTTC
J gene: TRBJ2-2; V gene: TRBV4-1; clone size: .; D gene: .; CDR3 protein: CASSQGLSPNTGELFF; CDR3 DNA: TGCGCCAGCAGCCAAGGCCTTAGCCCCAACACCGGGGAGCTGTTTTTT
J gene: TRBJ1-4; V gene: TRBV28; clone size: .; D gene: .; CDR3 protein: CASSRPRGLGNEKLFF; CDR3 DNA: TGTGCCAGCAGTCGGCCCCGAGGTCTCGGGAATGAAAAACTGTTTTTT
J gene: TRBJ2-2; V gene: TRBV5-1; clone size: .; D gene: TRBD1; CDR3 protein: CASSLGTGPNTGELFF; CDR3 DNA: TGCGCCAGCAGCCTGGGGACAGGACCGAACACCGGGGAGCTGTTTTTT
J gene: TRBJ2-3; V gene: TRBV7-2; clone size: .; D gene: .; CDR3 protein: CASSSVWDTQYF; CDR3 DNA: TGTGCCAGCAGCTCAGTGTGGGATACGCAGTATTTT
J gene: TRBJ2-7; V gene: TRBV19; clone size: .; D gene: TRBD1; CDR3 protein: CASSTRDRVSYEQYF; CDR3 DNA: TGTGCCAGTAGTACCCGGGACAGGGTCTCCTACGAGCAGTACTTC
J gene: TRBJ2-6; V gene: TRBV9; clone size: .; D gene: .; CDR3 protein: CASSSYRAPPSSGANVLTF; CDR3 DNA: TGTGCCAGCAGCTCCTACAGGGCACCTCCAAGCTCTGGGGCCAACGTCCTGACTTTC
J gene: TRBJ2-3; V gene: TRBV7-9; clone size: few; D gene: TRBD2; CDR3 protein: CASSTAGGSTDTQYF; CDR3 DNA: TGTGCCAGCAGCACAGCGGGAGGGAGCACAGATACGCAGTATTTT
J gene: TRBJ1-5; V gene: TRBV4-1; clone size: .; D gene: .; CDR3 protein: CASSQGAHEQPQHF; CDR3 DNA: TGCGCCAGCAGCCAAGGGGCCCACGAACAGCCCCAGCATTTT
J gene: TRBJ2-7; V gene: TRBV19; clone size: .; D gene: TRBD1; CDR3 protein: CASRAGGVYEQYF; CDR3 DNA: TGTGCCAGTAGGGCAGGGGGCGTTTACGAGCAGTACTTC
J gene: TRBJ2-7; V gene: TRBV18; clone size: .; D gene: TRBD1; CDR3 protein: CASSPGTGSEQYF; CDR3 DNA: TGTGCCAGCTCACCAGGGACAGGGAGCGAGCAGTACTTC
J gene: TRBJ1-3; V gene: TRBV5-4; clone size: .; D gene: .; CDR3 protein: CASSLQGQPGNTIYF; CDR3 DNA: TGTGCCAGCAGCTTGCAGGGGCAACCTGGAAACACCATATATTTT
J gene: TRBJ1-2; V gene: TRBV10-3; clone size: .; D gene: TRBD1; CDR3 protein: CAISETGQANYGYTF; CDR3 DNA: TGTGCCATCAGTGAAACCGGACAGGCTAACTATGGCTACACCTTC
J gene: TRBJ2-3; V gene: TRBV19; clone size: once; D gene: .; CDR3 protein: CASSIGRTDTQYF; CDR3 DNA: TGTGCCAGTAGTATAGGCAGGACAGATACGCAGTATTTT
J gene: TRBJ1-2; V gene: TRBV3-1/TRBV3-2; clone size: .; D gene: TRBD1; CDR3 protein: CASSQGGTAWGYTF; CDR3 DNA: TGTGCCAGCAGCCAAGGGGGGACAGCCTGGGGCTACACCTTC
J gene: TRBJ1-3; V gene: TRBV11-2; clone size: .; D gene: .; CDR3 protein: CASSSRGLSGNTIYF; CDR3 DNA: TGTGCCAGCAGCTCCAGGGGCCTCTCTGGAAACACCATATATTTT
J gene: TRBJ2-2; V gene: TRBV10-3; clone size: .; D gene: .; CDR3 protein: CAISEPGVGNTGELFF; CDR3 DNA: TGTGCCATCAGTGAACCAGGGGTAGGGAACACCGGGGAGCTGTTTTTT
J gene: TRBJ2-2; V gene: TRBV19; clone size: .; D gene: TRBD1; CDR3 protein: CASSISEGQGVSGELFF; CDR3 DNA: TGTGCCAGTAGTATATCGGAGGGACAGGGGGTGTCCGGGGAGCTGTTTTTT